The present T cell receptor beta chain was sequenced within a study of T cell responses to AZD1222 COVID-19 vaccine. Libraries were prepared by immunoSEQ multiplex PCR; TCRdb keeps only in-frame clonotypes and omits some of them. This sample has roughly 260,000 clones, with about 92% found just once. The germline CDR1 and CDR2 sequences are SGHTA and FQGNSA. The CDR3 extends over 13 amino acids. V was clipped by 5 bases and J by 2 bases, with 9 bases between them. Turning to this clone: Other nucleotide sequences in the sample specify the same CDR3.

Sequenced material: peripheral blood, taken on day 0 of AZD1222 vaccination. This clonotype was sampled from an adult in good health. The V call is TRBV7-2, the J call TRBJ1-2; no definite D call. The CDR3 spells CASSPAGNYGYTF. The CDR3 DNA sequence: TGTGCCAGCAGCCCAGCAGGCAACTATGGCTACACCTTC.